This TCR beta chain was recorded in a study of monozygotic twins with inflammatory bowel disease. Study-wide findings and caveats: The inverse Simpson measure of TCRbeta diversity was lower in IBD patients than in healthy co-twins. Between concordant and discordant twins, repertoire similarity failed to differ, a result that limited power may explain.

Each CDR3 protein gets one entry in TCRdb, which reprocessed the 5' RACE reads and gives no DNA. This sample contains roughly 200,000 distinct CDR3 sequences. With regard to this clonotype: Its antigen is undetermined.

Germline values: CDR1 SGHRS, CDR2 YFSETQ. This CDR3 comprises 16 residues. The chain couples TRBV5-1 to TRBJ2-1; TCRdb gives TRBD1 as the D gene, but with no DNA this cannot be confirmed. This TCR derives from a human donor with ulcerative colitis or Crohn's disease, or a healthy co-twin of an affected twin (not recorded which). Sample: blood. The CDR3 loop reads CASSLSGTASYNEQFF. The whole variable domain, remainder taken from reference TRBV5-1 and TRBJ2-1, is KAGVTQTPRYLIKTRGQQVTLSCSPISGHRSVSWYQQTPGQGLQFLFEYFSETQRNKGNFPGRFSGRQFSNSRSEMNVSTLELGDSALYLCASSLSGTASYNEQFFGPGTRLTVL.